A single sample gave rise to the 25 T cell receptor beta chains below, sequenced in a study of control samples from healthy donors and cancer patients. Repertoires were generated with immunoSEQ multiplex PCR, while TCRdb's copy carries only in-frame clones and drops some. The table shows about 80,000 clones, with about nine tenths occurring only once. Sequencing input: blood. The receptors were sampled from a man aged 45-65 years in good health.

This clone showed up just once. Different DNA sequences within this sample yield the same CDR3. J is TRBJ1-1 and V is TRBV5-1; D gene unclear. CDR3 length: 14 amino acids. CDR1 SGHRS and CDR2 YFSETQ come from the germline V gene. Trimming stripped 0 bases from V and 3 bases from J, with 9 bases between. CDR3 sequence reads: CASSLAWGDTEAFF. The CDR3 region has the DNA TGCGCCAGCAGCTTGGCGTGGGGTGACACTGAAGCTTTCTTT.

The chain uses TRBV5-1 and TRBJ1-3; no clear D gene. Per the germline V gene, CDR1 is SGHRS and CDR2 is YFSETQ. V was clipped by 5 bases and J by 0 bases, with 9 bases between them. The CDR3 sequence is 14 residues long. The CDR3 coding sequence is TGCGCCAGCAGTGCGACTGTCTCTGGAAACACCATATATTTT. Its translation is CASSATVSGNTIYF.

The chain employs TRBV6-6 and TRBJ1-1; D ambiguous. CDR1 and CDR2 from the germline V gene are MNHNY and SVGAGI (reference sequence). V lost 7 bases to trimming and J lost 1 base, with 13 bases between them. The CDR3 has 14 residues. CDR3 nucleotide sequence: TGTGCCAGCACTACCTCGGAGAGGAACACTGAAGCTTTCTTT. Its protein product is CASTTSERNTEAFF.

The J gene is TRBJ1-4, the V gene TRBV5-6, with D possibly TRBD1 on 6 matching bases. The CDR3 spans 14 residues. V was trimmed by 3 bases and J by 7 bases, leaving 13 bases between them. Germline CDR1 SGHDT, CDR2 YYEEEE. CDR3 DNA: TGTGCCAGCAGCTATCAGGGGTTTGGTGAAAAACTGTTTTTT. Translating gives CASSYQGFGEKLFF.

This chain uses TRBV24-1 with TRBJ1-2, with D unclear. Germline values: CDR1 KGHDR, CDR2 SFDVKD. CDR3 length equals 14 residues. Trimming pared 1 base from V and 2 bases from J, leaving 7 bases between. CDR3 residues: CATSDFEKNYGYTF. The CDR3 DNA is TGTGCCACCAGTGATTTCGAAAAGAACTATGGCTACACCTTC.

The CDR3 sequence is CAISEPQGPMNTEAFF. The DNA for the CDR3 is TGTGCCATCAGTGAGCCACAGGGTCCCATGAACACTGAAGCTTTCTTT. The chain couples TRBV10-3 to TRBJ1-1; weak D call: TRBD1 (6 bases). This CDR3 is built from 16 residues. The germline V gene encodes CDR1 ENHRY and CDR2 SYGVKD. Trimming removed 2 bases at V and 0 bases at J, with 13 bases between.

The chain is built from TRBV27 and TRBJ2-1, with D perhaps matching TRBD2 (8 bases). CDR3 length: 14 amino acids. V gave up 8 bases and J gave up 14 bases, with 25 bases separating them. Germline CDR1 MNHEY, CDR2 SMNVEV (reference sequence). The CDR3 DNA sequence: TGTGCCAGCGGAGAGGGGGCTAGCGGGCGTACGGAGTTCTTC. Translated: CASGEGASGRTEFF.

The chain uses TRBV29-1 and TRBJ1-6; the match to TRBD1 covers 8 bases. Trimming removed 4 bases from V and 7 bases from J; junction bases left unmatched: 6. The CDR3 totals 14 residues. Germline V lookup: CDR1 SQVTM, CDR2 ANQGSEA. CDR3 sequence (DNA): TGCAGCGTTGCTGGGACAGGACGCAATTCACCCCTCCACTTT. Its translation: CSVAGTGRNSPLHF.

Here the CDR3 DNA reads TGTGCCACCAGTGATTTGAAAGGGACCCAGTACTTC. Protein product: CATSDLKGTQYF. V is TRBV24-1 and J is TRBJ2-5; D not resolved. This CDR3 contains 12 residues. Germline V gene sequence: CDR1 KGHDR, CDR2 SFDVKD. Trimming stripped 0 bases from V and 7 bases from J, with 5 bases between.

The chain links TRBV5-8 to TRBJ2-7; D gene uncertain. Germline V gene lookup returns CDR1 SGHTS and CDR2 YDEGEE. The CDR3 sequence is 11 residues long. With 2 bases removed from V and 6 bases from J, the gap between germline ends came to 6 bases. This CDR3 is CASSFYSEQYF. DNA of the CDR3: TGTGCCAGCAGCTTTTACTCCGAGCAGTACTTC.

J is TRBJ1-2 and V is TRBV24-1; D uncertain. CDR3 size: 11 residues. The V and J ends lost 3 bases and 8 bases respectively, with 6 bases between them. Per the germline V gene, CDR1 is KGHDR and CDR2 is SFDVKD. The CDR3 spells CATSDVGGYTF. Here the CDR3 DNA reads TGTGCCACCAGTGATGTAGGGGGCTACACCTTC.

This clone has a single count. The chain has TRBV5-1 and TRBJ1-3; the D is unclear. The CDR3 consists of 16 residues. Germline lookup yields CDR1 SGHRS and CDR2 YFSETQ. V lost 2 bases, J lost 3 bases, and 15 bases lay in between. The DNA of the CDR3 is TGCGCCAGCAGCTTCGCGACCCTCGACCTTGGAAACACCATATATTTT. This codes for CASSFATLDLGNTIYF.

The V gene is TRBV6-5, the J gene TRBJ2-7, with 7 nucleotides matching TRBD1. The CDR3 sequence is 13 residues long. Per the germline V gene, CDR1 is MNHEY and CDR2 is SVGAGI. V dropped 5 bases and J dropped 1; count of bases not matched to a gene: 2. The CDR3 sequence is CASSRQGSYEQYF. The CDR3 DNA reads TGTGCCAGCAGTAGACAGGGATCCTACGAGCAGTACTTC.

The V gene is TRBV6-5, the J gene TRBJ1-6; a possible D gene is TRBD1 (6 bases). Germline CDR1 and CDR2: MNHEY and SVGAGI. The CDR3 runs 16 residues. The V end was cut by 2 bases, the J end by 6 bases, with 14 bases between. The CDR3 sequence is CASSYRGVGANSPLHF. The CDR3 DNA reads as TGTGCCAGCAGTTACAGGGGGGTGGGGGCTAATTCACCCCTCCACTTT.

This clone was found a few times. This chain uses TRBV30 with TRBJ1-2, with D tentatively TRBD1 (5 bases). Germline values: CDR1 GTSNPN, CDR2 SVGIG (reference sequence). Deletions cut 4 bases from V and 7 bases from J, with 13 bases between. The CDR3 is 12 residues long. CDR3 nucleotide sequence: TGTGCCTGGAACCGGGACGGTGGTGGCTACACCTTC. Its translation is CAWNRDGGGYTF.

The sample holds a few counts of this clone. This sequence joins TRBV10-1 and TRBJ2-5; TRBD1 or TRBD2 may be the D gene (5 bases each). CDR1 and CDR2 (germline): WNHNN, SYGVQD (reference sequence). The CDR3 has 13 amino acids. Trimming cost V 2 bases and J 2 bases, with 6 bases left between them. CDR3 nucleotide sequence: TGCGCCAGCAGTGAGGGGACGCAAGAGACCCAGTACTTC. As protein: CASSEGTQETQYF.

The V and J genes are TRBV7-9 and TRBJ1-1; 7 positions agree with TRBD1. Germline values: CDR1 SEHNR, CDR2 FQNEAQ (reference sequence). Trimming took 2 bases from V and 6 from J; bases not matched to a gene: 3. This CDR3 has 13 residues. CDR3 nucleotides: TGTGCCAGCAGCTTAACAGGGGAGGCTGAAGCTTTCTTT. Translation: CASSLTGEAEAFF.

This chain links TRBV3-1 (or the pseudogene TRBV3-2) with TRBJ1-1; no reliable D call. Per germline, CDR1 LGHDT and CDR2 YNNKEL (reference sequence). This CDR3 has 14 residues. V shed 3 bases and J shed 7 bases, with 15 bases lying between them. CDR3 sequence (DNA): TGTGCCAGCAGCCAGGGATCCTTTCGATATGAAGCTTTCTTT. Its protein is CASSQGSFRYEAFF.

The gene calls are TRBV5-1 and TRBJ1-1, with D tentatively TRBD1 (5 bases). The CDR3 sequence is 14 residues long. In germline, CDR1 is SGHRS, CDR2 YFSETQ. V shed 0 bases and J shed 1 base, with 7 bases lying between them. The CDR3 DNA is TGCGCCAGCAGCTTGGGGGGCAAGAACACTGAAGCTTTCTTT. Its translation is CASSLGGKNTEAFF.

The chain is built from TRBV24-1 and TRBJ2-1; possibly TRBD2 for D (5 bases). The CDR3 is 14 amino acids. Germline V gene lookup returns CDR1 KGHDR and CDR2 SFDVKD. The V end lost 5 bases, the J end lost 4 bases, and 11 bases lay between the germline ends. The DNA for the CDR3 is TGTGCCACCAGTGGGAGCGGCCGTTACAATGAGCAGTTCTTC. Translation: CATSGSGRYNEQFF.

This sequence joins TRBV6-6 and TRBJ1-1; D is ambiguous. Germline V lookup: CDR1 MNHNY, CDR2 SVGAGI (reference sequence). The CDR3 totals 13 residues. Trimming removed 4 bases from V and 2 bases from J, with 8 bases in between. CDR3 DNA: TGTGCCAGCAGTTCCAAACTTAACACTGAAGCTTTCTTT. It is translated as CASSSKLNTEAFF.

This sequence joins TRBV5-6 and TRBJ2-7; weak D call: TRBD1 (8 bases). Deletions cut 0 bases from V and 6 bases from J, with 13 bases between. The CDR3 runs 14 residues. Germline CDR1 and CDR2: SGHDT and YYEEEE. This CDR3 reads CASSLGTGGGEQYF. In DNA form, the CDR3 reads TGTGCCAGCAGCTTGGGTACAGGGGGGGGCGAGCAGTACTTC.

CDR3 loop: CASSDQGAAGTEAFF. In nucleotides, the CDR3 is TGCGCCAGCAGCGACCAGGGGGCGGCGGGGACTGAAGCTTTCTTT. V usage is TRBV5-1 and J usage is TRBJ1-1, with 8 bases identical to TRBD1. The V segment lost 4 bases and the J segment 5 bases; nucleotides outside the gene matches: 10. Germline lookup yields CDR1 SGHRS and CDR2 YFSETQ. The CDR3 consists of 15 residues.

This chain connects TRBV18 to TRBJ2-1, with D possibly matching TRBD1 (5 bases). CDR3 length equals 13 residues. V was trimmed by 3 bases and J by 9 bases, leaving 12 bases between them. From germline, CDR1 is KGHSH and CDR2 LQKENI. The CDR3 nucleotides read TGTGCCAGCTCACCTAACGGCAGGGCTGAGCAGTTCTTC. Translation: CASSPNGRAEQFF.

As for this clone: A much larger clone differs from this one at a single base, so this may be a read error. The chain couples TRBV18 to TRBJ1-4; D unresolved. This CDR3 has 14 residues. V gave up 3 bases and J gave up 0 bases, with 5 bases separating them. Germline values: CDR1 KGHSH, CDR2 LQKENI. The CDR3 DNA reads as TGTGCCAGCTCACCGTCCGCAACTAATGAAAAACTGTTTTTT. This sequence encodes CASSPSATNEKLFF.